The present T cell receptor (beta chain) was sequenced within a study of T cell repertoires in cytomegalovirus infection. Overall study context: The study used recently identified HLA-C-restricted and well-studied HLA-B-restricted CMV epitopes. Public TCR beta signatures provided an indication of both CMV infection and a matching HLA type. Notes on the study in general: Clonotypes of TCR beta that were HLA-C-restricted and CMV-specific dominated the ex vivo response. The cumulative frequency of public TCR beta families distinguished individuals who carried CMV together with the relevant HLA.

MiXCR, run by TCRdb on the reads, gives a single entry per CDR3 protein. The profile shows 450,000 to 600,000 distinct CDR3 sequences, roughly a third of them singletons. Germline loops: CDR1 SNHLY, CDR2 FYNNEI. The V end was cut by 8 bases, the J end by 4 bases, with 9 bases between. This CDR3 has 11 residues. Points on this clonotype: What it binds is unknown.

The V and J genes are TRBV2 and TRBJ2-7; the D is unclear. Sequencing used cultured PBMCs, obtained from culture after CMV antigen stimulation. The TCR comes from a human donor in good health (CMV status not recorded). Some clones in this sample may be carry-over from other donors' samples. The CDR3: CASDGMYEQYV. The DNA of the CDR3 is TGTGCCAGCGATGGGATGTACGAGCAGTACGTC.